The rows below give T cell receptor beta chains drawn from one sample of a study of OX40 agonist ivuxolimab in advanced cancers. Assay used: immunoSEQ multiplex PCR; TCRdb lists only in-frame clones, some missing. The table includes about 51,000 clones, more than 70% detected once. The material was CD4+ or CD8+ T cells sorted from blood, obtained in a trial of the OX40 agonist ivuxolimab. Receptors were obtained from an adult with an advanced solid tumor such as melanoma, head and neck, liver or kidney cancer. CDR3s include the opening cysteine and the closing phenylalanine or tryptophan. The D gene is left open where the match is weak. Clone size, where shown, is once, few, many, or a class for clones that have expanded.

D,V,size,J,DNA,CDR3
-,TRBV21-1,-,TRBJ2-5,TGTGCCAGCAGCAATACTGGCCTCCAAGAGACCCAGTACTTC,CASSNTGLQETQYF
-,TRBV6-4,-,TRBJ1-2,TGTGCCAGCAGTGTCAAATCAGGGAGCTATGGCTACACCTTC,CASSVKSGSYGYTF
TRBD1,TRBV5-1,-,TRBJ2-3,TGCGCCAGCAGCTATAGACAGGGGGGCACAGATACGCAGTATTTT,CASSYRQGGTDTQYF
TRBD1,TRBV10-3,-,TRBJ2-2,TGTGCCATCAATAATGGACAGGGGTTAACCGGGGAGCTGTTTTTT,CAINNGQGLTGELFF
TRBD1,TRBV30,-,TRBJ1-2,TGTGCCTGGACTCCCGACAGGGTTGAATGGTCTAACTATGGCTACACCTTC,CAWTPDRVEWSNYGYTF
-,TRBV14,-,TRBJ2-1,TGTGCCAGCAGCCAACTTTGGCAGGGAGGAACGAATGAGCAGTTCTTC,CASSQLWQGGTNEQFF
-,TRBV10-3,-,TRBJ2-7,TGTGCCATCACGGGTGGCTACGAGCAGTACTTC,CAITGGYEQYF
-,TRBV5-1,-,TRBJ2-3,TGCGCCAGCAGCTTACAGGGCGGCGGCACAGATACGCAGTATTTT,CASSLQGGGTDTQYF
-,TRBV11-2,once,TRBJ2-1,TGTGCCAGCAGCACCCGGCCGCATACTTCCTACAATGAGCAGTTCTTC,CASSTRPHTSYNEQFF
-,TRBV23-1,-,TRBJ2-5,TGCGCCAGCAGTCAATCGAGTCAAGAGACCCAGTACTTC,CASSQSSQETQYF
-,TRBV7-2,-,TRBJ2-7,TGTGCCAGCAGCTTAGACTCCCAAGCGGCCTACGAGCAGTACTTC,CASSLDSQAAYEQYF
-,TRBV5-8,-,TRBJ2-1,TGTGCCAGCAGCAGGACCTTTTGGAATGAGCAGTTCTTC,CASSRTFWNEQFF
-,TRBV2,-,TRBJ1-5,TGTGCCAGCAGAGGGACAACTCGCAATCAGCCCCAGCATTTT,CASRGTTRNQPQHF
-,TRBV7-9,-,TRBJ1-4,TGTGCCAGCAGCCAAGGACGGGGGCTTAATGAAAAACTGTTTTTT,CASSQGRGLNEKLFF